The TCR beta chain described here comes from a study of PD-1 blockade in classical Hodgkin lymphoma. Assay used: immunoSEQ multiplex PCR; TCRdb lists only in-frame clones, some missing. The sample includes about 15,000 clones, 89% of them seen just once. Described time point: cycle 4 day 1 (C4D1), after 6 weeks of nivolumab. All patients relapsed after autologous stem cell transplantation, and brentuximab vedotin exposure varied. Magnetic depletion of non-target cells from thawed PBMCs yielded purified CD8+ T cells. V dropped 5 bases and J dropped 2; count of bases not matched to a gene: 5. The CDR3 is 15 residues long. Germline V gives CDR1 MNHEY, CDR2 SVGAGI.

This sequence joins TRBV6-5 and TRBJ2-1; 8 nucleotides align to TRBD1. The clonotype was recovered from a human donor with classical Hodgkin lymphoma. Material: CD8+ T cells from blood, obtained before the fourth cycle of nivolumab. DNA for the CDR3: TGTGCCAGCAGTCCCACAGGGGGAACCTACAATGAGCAGTTCTTC. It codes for CASSPTGGTYNEQFF.